This T cell receptor beta chain was retrieved from a study of T cells in localized non-small cell lung cancer. General study results and limits: Those with higher blood T cell density had longer overall survival. Uninvolved adjacent lung showed higher T cell clonality than tumor. Because researchers sequenced only one region of the tumor, heterogeneity is still possible. Among the top 100 tumor clones, a median about 52 appeared in adjacent lung.

The CDR3 is 12 amino acids. Germline lookup yields CDR1 MDHEN and CDR2 SYDVKM. Trimming took 7 bases from V and 2 from J, leaving 8 bases between them. Profiling relied on immunoSEQ multiplex PCR, and the TCRdb table lists in-frame clones only, not all of them. The sample consists of some 56,000 clones, 86% of them appearing once. Comments on this clone: Its target is unknown.

This clonotype was sampled from a woman aged 40 to 75 with stage I lung adenocarcinoma. The material sequenced was peripheral blood, taken before any cancer treatment. This chain joins TRBV28 and TRBJ1-2, with D uncertain. CDR3 nucleotide sequence: TGTGCCAGCACTTCTCTCAACTATGGCTACACCTTC. It translates to CASTSLNYGYTF.